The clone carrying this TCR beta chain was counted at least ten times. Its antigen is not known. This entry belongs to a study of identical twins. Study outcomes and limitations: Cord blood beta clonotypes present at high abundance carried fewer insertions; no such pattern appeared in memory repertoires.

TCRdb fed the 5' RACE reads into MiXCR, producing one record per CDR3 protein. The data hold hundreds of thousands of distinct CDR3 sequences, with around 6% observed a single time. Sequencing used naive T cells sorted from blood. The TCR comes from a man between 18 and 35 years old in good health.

The CDR3 loop reads CSVSGDSSSGANVLTF. As DNA, the CDR3 is TGCAGCGTTAGCGGGGACAGCAGCTCTGGGGCCAACGTCCTGACTTTC. The gene calls are TRBV29-1 and TRBJ2-6; D is perhaps TRBD1 or TRBD2 (7 bases each). The CDR3 spans 16 residues. In germline, CDR1 is SQVTM, CDR2 ANQGSEA. Trimming pared 5 bases from V and 0 bases from J, leaving 14 bases between.